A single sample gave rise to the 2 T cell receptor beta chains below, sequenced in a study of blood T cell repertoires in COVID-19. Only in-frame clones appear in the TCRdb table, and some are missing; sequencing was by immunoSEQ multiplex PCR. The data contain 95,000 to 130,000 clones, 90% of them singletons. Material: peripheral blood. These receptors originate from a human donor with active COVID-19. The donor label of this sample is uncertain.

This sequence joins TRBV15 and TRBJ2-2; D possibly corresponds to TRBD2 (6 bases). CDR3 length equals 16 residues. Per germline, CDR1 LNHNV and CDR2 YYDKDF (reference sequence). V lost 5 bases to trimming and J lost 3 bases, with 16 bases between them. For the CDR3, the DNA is TGTGCCACCAGCCCGATGGGGGACTCCGACACCGGGGAGCTGTTTTTT. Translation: CATSPMGDSDTGELFF.

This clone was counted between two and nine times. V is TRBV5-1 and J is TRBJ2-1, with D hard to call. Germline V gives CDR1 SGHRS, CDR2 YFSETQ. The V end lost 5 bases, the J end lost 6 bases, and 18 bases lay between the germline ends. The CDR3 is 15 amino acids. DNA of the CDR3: TGCGCCAGCAGTCCTCGAACGGCGGTGGGCAATGAGCAGTTCTTC. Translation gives CASSPRTAVGNEQFF.